The TCR beta chain described here comes from a study of HIV-infected patients and healthy controls. The V and J ends lost 4 bases and 2 bases, in that order; junction bases with no gene match: 8. CDR1 and CDR2 (germline): LGHNA, YNFKEQ. The length of the CDR3 is 16 residues. General study results and limits: HIV-infected repertoires had significantly higher mean Gini indices than controls, possibly reflecting oligoclonality. Eight alpha and eight beta V genes differed significantly in mean usage between HIV-infected patients and controls.

Reverse transcription used around 540 ng RNA and constant-region primers for alpha and beta. Each of the alpha and beta chains got its own library through chain-specific third strand synthesis with indices. TCRdb used MiXCR to reprocess the 5' RACE reads, holding one entry per CDR3 protein. The sample contains more than 7,500 distinct CDR3 sequences, roughly 9.1% of which appear only once. Follow-up blood was drawn about 14 weeks, roughly three months, after antiretroviral therapy began. All unsorted peripheral T cells were captured because whole blood was used without fractionation. An approximately 2.4 ml peripheral blood sample was taken for RNA. This clonotype counts as medium-sized. Its antigen remains unknown.

This specimen was blood, taken during antiretroviral therapy. The chain combines TRBV4-2 with TRBJ2-3; TRBD2 agrees at 8 bases. This TCR derives from an adult with HIV infection. CDR3 in DNA: TGTGCCAGCAGCCCCCAGGGGACTAGTCCCACAGATACGCAGTATTTT. Translation gives CASSPQGTSPTDTQYF.